Shown below are 10 T cell receptor beta chains from a single sample sequenced in a study of blood T cell repertoires in COVID-19 (dated by TCRdb to about 2020). The library came from the immunoSEQ multiplex PCR assay. The immuneACCESS repertoire file appears here via TCRdb, limited to in-frame rearrangements. These files lack a portion of the clones; in checked studies, under half of the deficit traces to unresolved V genes, and the cause of the others is not known. For this sample the table gives 150,000 to 200,000 clones, of which 87% were detected only once. Clones ranked in the top ten supply under 5% of the sample. Sequenced input: peripheral blood. These receptors originate from a woman aged 55-75 years who had recovered from COVID-19.

The rearrangement links TRBV29-1 to TRBJ2-3; D perhaps matches TRBD2 (5 bases). CDR1 and CDR2 (germline): SQVTM, ANQGSEA. This CDR3 comprises 14 residues. V was cut by 2 bases and J by 5 bases, with 14 bases left in between. CDR3 nucleotide sequence: TGCAGCGTTGAAACCGGACGAGGGCAAGATACGCAGTATTTT. It specifies CSVETGRGQDTQYF.

The gene calls are TRBV7-3 and TRBJ2-3; TRBD2 matches 8 bases. Germline CDR1 SGHTA, CDR2 FQGTGA. CDR3 length equals 16 residues. The V segment lost 5 bases and the J segment 0 bases; nucleotides outside the gene matches: 7. CDR3 sequence reads: CASSPRKRGSTDTQYF. In DNA form, the CDR3 reads TGTGCCAGCAGCCCCCGAAAGCGGGGGAGCACAGATACGCAGTATTTT.

The table lists this clone with a few counts. This chain uses TRBV7-6 with TRBJ2-7; 7 bases are a match to TRBD1. Trimming took 1 base from V and 0 from J; bases not matched to a gene: 6. CDR3 size: 16 residues. CDR1 SGHVS and CDR2 FNYEAQ come from the germline V gene. This CDR3 is CASSLGTGTASYEQYF. The DNA of the CDR3 is TGTGCCAGCAGCTTAGGTACCGGGACAGCCTCCTACGAGCAGTACTTC. Variable domain in full (rest from reference TRBV7-6 and TRBJ2-7): GAGVSQSPRYKVTKRGQDVALRCDPISGHVSLYWYRQALGQGPEFLTYFNYEAQQDKSGLPNDRFSAERPEGSISTLTIQRTEQRDSAMYRCASSLGTGTASYEQYFGPGTRLTVT.

The chain is built from TRBV28 and TRBJ1-2; TRBD1 aligns across 7 bases. This CDR3 is built from 15 residues. V trimming: 6 bases; J trimming: 8 bases; junction bases outside the gene matches: 15. From germline, CDR1 is MDHEN and CDR2 SYDVKM. CDR3 in amino acids: CASSLSNYRGQGYTF. The CDR3 region has the DNA TGTGCCAGCAGCCTATCTAATTACAGGGGCCAAGGCTACACCTTC.

The chain couples TRBV5-1 to TRBJ1-1; D not certain. The germline gives CDR1 SGHRS, CDR2 YFSETQ. V lost 0 bases and J lost 0, with 9 bases in between. The CDR3 has 15 residues. CDR3 amino acids: CASSLGTVVNTEAFF. The CDR3, as DNA: TGCGCCAGCAGCTTGGGTACGGTAGTGAACACTGAAGCTTTCTTT.

The rearrangement uses TRBV7-9 and TRBJ2-3, with D possibly TRBD2 on 6 matching bases. From germline, CDR1 is SEHNR and CDR2 FQNEAQ (reference sequence). The CDR3 loop spans 15 amino acids. Deletions cut 1 base from V and 3 bases from J, with 11 bases between. CDR3 sequence reads: CASSLGGGVTDTQYF. The CDR3 DNA reads TGTGCCAGCAGCTTAGGAGGCGGGGTGACAGATACGCAGTATTTT.

This chain uses TRBV3-1 (or the pseudogene TRBV3-2) with TRBJ2-1, with TRBD2 matching over 7 bases. The CDR3 consists of 13 residues. Germline lookup yields CDR1 LGHDT and CDR2 YNNKEL (reference sequence). V lost 1 base to trimming and J lost 9 bases; unmatched junction nucleotides: 3. CDR3 DNA sequence: TGTGCCAGCAGCCAAGTTGCTAGCGGTGAGCAGTTCTTC. As protein: CASSQVASGEQFF.

V gene TRBV28 combines with J gene TRBJ1-6; 9 positions match TRBD1. This CDR3 contains 15 residues. The germline gives CDR1 MDHEN, CDR2 SYDVKM. The V segment lost 6 bases and the J segment 7 bases; nucleotides outside the gene matches: 7. The CDR3 DNA is TGTGCCAGCAGGATAGGGACAGGGCACAATTCACCCCTCCACTTT. Its protein product is CASRIGTGHNSPLHF.

Worth noting for this clone: One junction end disagrees with the germline gene, perhaps due to a read error. V usage is TRBV24-1 and J usage is TRBJ2-7; 7 positions agree with TRBD1. CDR3 length equals 12 residues. Germline CDR1 is KGHDR and CDR2 is SFDVKD. This CDR3 is CATSDFFGTESF. The DNA of the CDR3 is TGTGCCACCAGTGATTTTTTCGGGACAGAGAGCTTC.

The rearrangement links TRBV28 to TRBJ1-5; TRBD1 is a possible D gene (6 bases). The CDR3 length is 16 residues. Germline CDR1 reads MDHEN; CDR2 reads SYDVKM. Trimming took 3 bases from V and 0 from J, leaving 12 bases between them. In DNA form, the CDR3 reads TGTGCCAGCAGTTTCGATCGGGGGGCTAGCAATCAGCCCCAGCATTTT. It codes for CASSFDRGASNQPQHF.